The clone carrying this TCR beta chain was observed a handful of times. The data originate from a study of blood T cell repertoires in COVID-19. Study-wide background: Whether acute or convalescent, the COVID-19 samples came from the United States, Italy and Spain. Sample material is recorded as cDNA or gDNA derived from T cells, B-cell-depleted T cells, or PBMCs.

The CDR3 spans 11 residues. Germline V gene sequence: CDR1 MNHEY, CDR2 SVGAGI. The V and J ends lost 2 bases and 7 bases respectively, with 5 bases between them. Original data processing: Using reference gene primer amplification, nucleated cell counts were estimated. The repertoire was sequenced with immunoSEQ multiplex PCR; TCRdb's copy has only in-frame clones and lacks some. Clone size and the V and J calls come from that table; the DNA yielded D and trimming. The sample has about 190,000 clones, about nine tenths seen once. This sequence joins TRBV6-5 and TRBJ2-5; no clear D gene. The sample comprised peripheral blood. This TCR derives from a woman between 25 and 40 years old with acute or convalescent COVID-19. The CDR3, as DNA: TGTGCCAGCAGTTACACGGGGACCCAGTACTTC. It yields the protein CASSYTGTQYF.